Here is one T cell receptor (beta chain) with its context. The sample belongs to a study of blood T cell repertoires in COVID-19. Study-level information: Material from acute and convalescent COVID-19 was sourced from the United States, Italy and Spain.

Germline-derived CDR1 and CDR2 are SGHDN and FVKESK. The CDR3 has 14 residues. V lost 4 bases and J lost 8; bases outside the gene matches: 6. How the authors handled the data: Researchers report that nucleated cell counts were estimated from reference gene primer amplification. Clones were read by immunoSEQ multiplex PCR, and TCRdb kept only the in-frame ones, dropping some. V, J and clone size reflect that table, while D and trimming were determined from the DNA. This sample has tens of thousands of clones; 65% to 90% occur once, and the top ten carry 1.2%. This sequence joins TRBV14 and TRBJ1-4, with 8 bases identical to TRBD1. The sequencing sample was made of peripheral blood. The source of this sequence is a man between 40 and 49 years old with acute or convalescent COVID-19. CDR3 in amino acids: CASSPQGAEEKLFF. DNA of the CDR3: TGTGCCAGCAGCCCCCAGGGGGCCGAAGAAAAACTGTTTTTT.